This TCR beta chain was sequenced during a study of shared clonotypes between healthy human individuals. CDR1 is SGHVS and CDR2 is FNYEAQ in the germline V gene. V lost 5 bases and J lost 7, with 14 bases in between. The CDR3 covers 13 residues. Naive CD8 cells were CD45RO-negative, positively selected for CCR7, excluding terminally differentiated effector memory CD45RA+ cells. Using immunoSEQ multiplex PCR, the repertoire was profiled, and TCRdb retains in-frame clones only, with some absent. The sample includes 1.5 million to 2.5 million clones, about 94% of them seen just once. Input material: naive CD8+ T cells sorted from blood. The chain joins TRBV7-6 to TRBJ1-2; a possible D gene is TRBD1 (5 bases). The clonotype was recovered from a man aged 18 to 30 in good health. The CDR3 DNA is TGTGCCAGCAGCCGTATCGGGGGAGGTGGCTACACCTTC. It yields the protein CASSRIGGGGYTF.